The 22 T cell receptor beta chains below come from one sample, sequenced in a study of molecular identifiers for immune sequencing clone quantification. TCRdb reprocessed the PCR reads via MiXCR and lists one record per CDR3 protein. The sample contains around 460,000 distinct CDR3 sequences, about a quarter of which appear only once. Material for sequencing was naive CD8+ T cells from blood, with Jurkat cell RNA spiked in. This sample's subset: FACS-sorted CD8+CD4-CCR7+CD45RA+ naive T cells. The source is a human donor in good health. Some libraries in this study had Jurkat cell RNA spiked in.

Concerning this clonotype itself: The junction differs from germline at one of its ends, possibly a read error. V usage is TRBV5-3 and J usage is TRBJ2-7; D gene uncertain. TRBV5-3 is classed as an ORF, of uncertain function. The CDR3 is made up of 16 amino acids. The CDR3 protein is CASSLKSSRSSYEQYF. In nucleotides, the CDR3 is TGTGCCAGCAGCTTGAAGAGTTCCAGGAGCTCCTACGAGCAGTACTTC.

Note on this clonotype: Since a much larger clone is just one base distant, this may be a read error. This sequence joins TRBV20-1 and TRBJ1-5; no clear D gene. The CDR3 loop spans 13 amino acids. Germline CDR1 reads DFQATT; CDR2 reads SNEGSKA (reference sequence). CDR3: CSATDISNRPQHF. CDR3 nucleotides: TGCAGTGCTACCGACATTAGCAATCGGCCCCAGCATTTT.

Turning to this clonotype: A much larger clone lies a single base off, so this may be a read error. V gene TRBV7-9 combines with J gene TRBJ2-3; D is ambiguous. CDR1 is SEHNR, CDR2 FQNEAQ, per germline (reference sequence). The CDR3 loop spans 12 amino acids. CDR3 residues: CASCLFSDTQYF. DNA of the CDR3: TGTGCCAGCTGCTTGTTCTCAGATACGCAGTATTTT.

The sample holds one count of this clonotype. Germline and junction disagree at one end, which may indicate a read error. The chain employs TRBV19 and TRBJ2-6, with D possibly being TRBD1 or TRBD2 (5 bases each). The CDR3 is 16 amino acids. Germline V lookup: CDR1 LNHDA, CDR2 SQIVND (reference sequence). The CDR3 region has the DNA TGTGCCAGTAGTCGAGCAGGGAGCTCTGGGGCCAACGTCCTGCCTTTC. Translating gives CASSRAGSSGANVLPF.

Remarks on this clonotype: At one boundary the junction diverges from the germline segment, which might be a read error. The CDR3 DNA follows: TGTGCCAGCAGCTTAATCCACGGCCGGGAGGGAGAGACCCCGTACTTC. It specifies CASSLIHGREGETPYF. The V gene is TRBV7-8, the J gene TRBJ2-5; 8 bases are a match to TRBD2. From germline, CDR1 is SGHVS and CDR2 FQNEAQ. This CDR3 comprises 16 residues.

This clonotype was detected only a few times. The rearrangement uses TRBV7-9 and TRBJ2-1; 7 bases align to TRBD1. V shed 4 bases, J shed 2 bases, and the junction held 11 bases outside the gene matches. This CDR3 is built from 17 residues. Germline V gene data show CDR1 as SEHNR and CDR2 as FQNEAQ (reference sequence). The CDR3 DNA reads TGTGCCAGCAGCTCCAACAGAGGGACAGTCCCCTACAATGAGCAGTTCTTC. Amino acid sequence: CASSSNRGTVPYNEQFF.

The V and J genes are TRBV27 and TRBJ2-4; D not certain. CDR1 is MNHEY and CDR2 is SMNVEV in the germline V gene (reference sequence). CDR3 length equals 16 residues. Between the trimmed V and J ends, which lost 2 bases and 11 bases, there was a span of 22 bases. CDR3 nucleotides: TGTGCCAGCAGTTTAGATTCCGAAAGGGCCAAACACCTTCAGTACTTC. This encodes CASSLDSERAKHLQYF.

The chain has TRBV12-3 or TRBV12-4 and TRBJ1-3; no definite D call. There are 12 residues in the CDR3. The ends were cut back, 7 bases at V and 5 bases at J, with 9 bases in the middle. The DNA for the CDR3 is TGTGCCAGCACCTCCAGTCGAAACACCATATATTTT. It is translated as CASTSSRNTIYF.

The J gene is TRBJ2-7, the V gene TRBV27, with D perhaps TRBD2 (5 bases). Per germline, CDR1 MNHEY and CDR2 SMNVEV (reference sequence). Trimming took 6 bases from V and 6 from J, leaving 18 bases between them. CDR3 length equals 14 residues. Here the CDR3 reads CASSPYGVAFEQYF. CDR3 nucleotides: TGTGCCAGCAGCCCGTACGGTGTAGCGTTCGAGCAGTACTTC.

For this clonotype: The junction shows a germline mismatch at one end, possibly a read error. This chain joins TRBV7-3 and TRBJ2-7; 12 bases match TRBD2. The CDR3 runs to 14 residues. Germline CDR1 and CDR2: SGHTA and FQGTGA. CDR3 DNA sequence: TGTGCCTGCAGCCCGACTAGCGGGAGTTACGAGCAGTACTTC. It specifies CACSPTSGSYEQYF.

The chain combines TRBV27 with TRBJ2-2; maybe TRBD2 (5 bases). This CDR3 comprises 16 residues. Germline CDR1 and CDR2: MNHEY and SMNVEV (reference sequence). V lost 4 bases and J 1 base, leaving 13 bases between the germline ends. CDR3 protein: CASSSPLSGNTGELFF. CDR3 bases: TGTGCCAGCAGTTCCCCCCTGAGCGGGAACACCGGGGAGCTGTTTTTT.

CDR3 residues: CSANEIAGGSGTQYF. CDR3 bases: TGCAGTGCTAATGAAATAGCGGGGGGATCAGGGACCCAGTACTTC. The V gene is TRBV20-1, the J gene TRBJ2-5, with 10 bases lining up with TRBD2. V lost 4 bases to trimming and J lost 7 bases; unmatched junction nucleotides: 12. CDR3 length: 15 amino acids. Germline V gene sequence: CDR1 DFQATT, CDR2 SNEGSKA (reference sequence).

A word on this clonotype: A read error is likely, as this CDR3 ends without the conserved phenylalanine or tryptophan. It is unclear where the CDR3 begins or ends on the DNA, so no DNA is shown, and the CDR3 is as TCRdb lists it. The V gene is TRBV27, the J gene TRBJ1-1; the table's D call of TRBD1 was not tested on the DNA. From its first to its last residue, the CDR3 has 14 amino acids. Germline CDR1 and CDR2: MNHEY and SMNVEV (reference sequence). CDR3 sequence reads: CASSSRPLTGRIVV.

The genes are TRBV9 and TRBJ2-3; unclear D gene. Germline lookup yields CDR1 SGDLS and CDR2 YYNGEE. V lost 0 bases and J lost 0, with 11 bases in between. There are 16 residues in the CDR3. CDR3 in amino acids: CASSVVEDMSTDTQYF. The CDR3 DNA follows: TGTGCCAGCAGCGTAGTTGAGGATATGAGCACAGATACGCAGTATTTT.

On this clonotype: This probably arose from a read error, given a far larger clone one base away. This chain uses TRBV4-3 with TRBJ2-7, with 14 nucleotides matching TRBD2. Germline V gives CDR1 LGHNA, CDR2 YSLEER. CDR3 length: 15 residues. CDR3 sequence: CARSPGLAGAYEQYF. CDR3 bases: TGCGCCCGCAGCCCGGGACTAGCGGGAGCCTACGAGCAGTACTTC.

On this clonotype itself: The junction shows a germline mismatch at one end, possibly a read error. The DNA for the CDR3 is TGCGCCAACAGCCTCGATTTCGACAGGGAGGCCTACGAGCAGTACTTC. Protein: CANSLDFDREAYEQYF. This sequence joins TRBV4-3 and TRBJ2-7; D may be TRBD1 (7 bases). This CDR3 spans 16 amino acids. Per the germline V gene, CDR1 is LGHNA and CDR2 is YSLEER.

The CDR3, as DNA: TGTGCCAGCAGCTGGGGACAGGGGATTACAGATACGCAGTATTTT. It specifies CASSWGQGITDTQYF. The gene calls are TRBV5-8 and TRBJ2-3; 10 bases agree with TRBD1. Germline V gene data show CDR1 as SGHTS and CDR2 as YDEGEE. This CDR3 has 15 amino acids. Losses at the gene ends were 3 bases for V and 3 bases for J; bases not matched to a gene: 4. The variable domain in full, completed from reference TRBV5-8 and TRBJ2-3, reads EAGVTQSPTHLIKTRGQQATLRCSPISGHTSVYWYQQALGLGLQFLLWYDEGEERNRGNFPPRFSGRQFPNYSSELNVNALELEDSALYLCASSWGQGITDTQYFGPGTRLTVL.

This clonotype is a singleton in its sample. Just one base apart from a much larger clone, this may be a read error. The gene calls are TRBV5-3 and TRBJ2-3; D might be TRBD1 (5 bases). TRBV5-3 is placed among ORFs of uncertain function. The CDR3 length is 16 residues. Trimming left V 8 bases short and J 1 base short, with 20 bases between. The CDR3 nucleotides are TGTGCCAGCAGCACATGGGGCCAGGCCCGCACAGATACGCAGTATTTT. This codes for CASSTWGQARTDTQYF.

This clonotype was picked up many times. In nucleotides, the CDR3 is TGTGCCAGCAGCCAGGAGGGAGTAAAGAACACTGAAGCTTTCTTT. It is translated as CASSQEGVKNTEAFF. The rearrangement links TRBV13 to TRBJ1-1; the D is unclear. Germline V lookup: CDR1 PRHDT, CDR2 FYEKMQ (reference sequence). The CDR3 has 15 residues. V was cut by 5 bases and J by 1 base, with 14 bases left in between.

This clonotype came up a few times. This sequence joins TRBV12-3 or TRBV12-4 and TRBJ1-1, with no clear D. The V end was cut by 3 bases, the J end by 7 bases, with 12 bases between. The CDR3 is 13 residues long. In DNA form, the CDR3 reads TGTGCCAGCAGTTTCGAACAGTTTTTTGAAGCTTTCTTT. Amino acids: CASSFEQFFEAFF.

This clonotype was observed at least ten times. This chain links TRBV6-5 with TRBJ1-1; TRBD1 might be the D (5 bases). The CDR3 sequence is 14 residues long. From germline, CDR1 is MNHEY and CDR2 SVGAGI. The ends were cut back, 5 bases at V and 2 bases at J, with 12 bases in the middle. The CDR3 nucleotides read TGTGCCAGCAGTCCCGGGACTCTAAACACTGAAGCTTTCTTT. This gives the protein CASSPGTLNTEAFF.

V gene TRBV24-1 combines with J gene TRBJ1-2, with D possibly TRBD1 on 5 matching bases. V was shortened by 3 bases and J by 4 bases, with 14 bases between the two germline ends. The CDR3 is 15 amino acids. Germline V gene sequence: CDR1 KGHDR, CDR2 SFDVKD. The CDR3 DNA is TGTGCCACCAGTGATGCATCTGGGACGCCCTATGGCTACACCTTC. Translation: CATSDASGTPYGYTF.